The T cell receptor beta chain described here comes from a study of identifying expanded T cells in peripheral blood (dated by TCRdb to between 2018 and 2021). Some background on the complete study: Four technical replicates, made by sequencing separate aliquots from the same pool of genomic DNA, were compared pairwise. The full study reports these points: Across all healthy-donor time intervals, the beta-binomial model significantly cut both the number of clones called differentially abundant and the false-positive rate. The authors expected biological variance in healthy repertoires might increase further over much longer intervals such as months to years. Variance in clone template counts between two-week samples significantly increased with total template count across all healthy donors. The binomial model flagged 0.9 to 1.5 differentially abundant clones between technical replicates, compared with about 17 over approximately 2 weeks and 18 to 20 over about four weeks.

During the collection period, no immune events, such as infections, were documented for the healthy donors. Time-dependent variance in a beta-binomial model of T-cell clone differential abundance was calibrated using healthy-donor blood repertoires as a training cohort. The training cohort included 10 or so healthy donors, of whom 3 were female and 7 were male. An age range of about 29 to 65 years, with an average of roughly 45 years, was recorded for the donors. Whole blood was collected from each healthy donor at three time points spaced 2 to 3 weeks apart and obtained from a commercial supplier. Genomic DNA was extracted from unsorted whole blood for immunosequencing. Remarks on this clone: Its antigen remains undetermined. The input lacks base qualities; no much larger clone sits a single base away.

TCRbeta CDR3 regions were profiled with the immunoSEQ Assay using bias-controlled multiplex PCR amplification of genomic DNA. Turning to the authors' computational methods: To quantify the absolute abundance of each unique TCRbeta CDR3 region, the sequences were collapsed and filtered. Differential abundance was tested with a binomial (Fisher-equivalent) model and with a beta-binomial model adding time-dependent variance fitted from healthy donors. Clones with fewer than 5 combined templates were excluded, and clones with Benjamini-Hochberg FDR below 0.01 were called differentially abundant. Using the form v = (b*log(k)+a)^2, the beta-binomial variance was modeled as a function of the total template count across the two samples. Entries here come from immuneACCESS through TCRdb and include only in-frame sequences with V and J called. Some clones fail to appear in such tables; in the studies checked, an unresolved V gene covers under half of the shortfall, and the cause of the remainder is unknown. That table supplies the V and J calls and clone size; D and trimming were determined from the DNA. The sample profile shows tens of thousands of clones; about four fifths of them were found once. 15% to 20% of the sample lies in the top ten.

Per the germline V gene (reference sequence), DFQATT is the CDR1 and SNEGSKA is the CDR2. Relative to germline, V is 0 bases shorter and J is 8 bases shorter, with 5 bases between their ends. The cysteine opens and the phenylalanine closes a CDR3 of 11 amino acids. The entry retains the CDR3 DNA only, 33 bases that are in frame from base 1. The rearrangement combines TRBV20-1 with TRBJ1-3; no D gene call is confident. Sequenced input: blood. The sequence derives from a person aged 18 to 75 in good health. The CDR3 reads as follows: CSARDRDTIYF. The sequenced DNA is TGCAGTGCTAGAGATAGAGACACCATATATTTT.